This TCR beta chain originates from a study of cytomegalovirus exposure and HLA in healthy donors. As for this clone: The antigen is undetermined.

The PCR made use of 60 Vbeta and 13 Jbeta primers. TCRdb's copy holds only in-frame clones and misses some; the assay was immunoSEQ multiplex PCR. Of under 200,000 clones listed, approximately 80% are singletons. The length of the CDR3 is 19 residues. Trimming shortened V by 1 base and J by 2 bases, and 22 bases separated the two germline ends. Germline V lookup: CDR1 SEHNR, CDR2 FQNEAQ (reference sequence). Findings of the study overall: Per a later analysis, HLA-associated TCR beta chains showed more clonal expansion than other, equally common TCR beta chains.

The material sequenced was PBMCs. This chain uses TRBV7-9 with TRBJ2-3; D not resolved. The receptor was isolated from a woman aged 45 to 65 in good health and CMV-seronegative. This chain's CDR3 is CASSLDSFGRPWVTDTQYF. CDR3 nucleotide sequence: TGTGCCAGCAGCTTAGACAGCTTTGGCCGACCTTGGGTCACAGATACGCAGTATTTT.